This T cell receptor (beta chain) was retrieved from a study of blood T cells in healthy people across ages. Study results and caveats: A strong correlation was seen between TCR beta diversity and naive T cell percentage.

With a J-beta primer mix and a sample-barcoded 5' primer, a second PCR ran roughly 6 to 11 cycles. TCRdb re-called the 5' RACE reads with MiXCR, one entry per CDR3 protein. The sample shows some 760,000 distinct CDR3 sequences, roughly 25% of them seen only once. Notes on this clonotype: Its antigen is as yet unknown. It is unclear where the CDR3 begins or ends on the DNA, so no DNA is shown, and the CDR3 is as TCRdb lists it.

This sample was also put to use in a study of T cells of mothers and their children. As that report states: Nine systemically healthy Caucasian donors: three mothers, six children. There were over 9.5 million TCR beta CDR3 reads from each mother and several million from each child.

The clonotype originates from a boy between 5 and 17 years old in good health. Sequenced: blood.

CDR3 amino acids: CSSSDSPNTEAFF. The V call is TRBV20-1, the J call TRBJ1-1; the table's TRBD1 call for D was not verified on the DNA. A total of 13 residues make up the CDR3, ends included. Germline CDR1 is DFQATT and CDR2 is SNEGSKA (reference sequence).